What follows describes a single T cell receptor beta chain. Germline assignment: CDR1 SGHTA and CDR2 FQGTGA. The CDR3 length is 13 residues. V dropped 1 base and J dropped 4 bases, with 5 bases sitting between them. Only in-frame clones appear in the TCRdb table, and some are missing; sequencing was by immunoSEQ multiplex PCR. Of 35,000 to 50,000 clones listed, 91% are singletons. These data belong to a study of T cell changes during pregnancy in multiple sclerosis. Here the sequenced sample was CD4+ T cells from peripheral blood mononuclear cells, taken after pregnancy. The rearrangement joins TRBV7-3 to TRBJ1-3, with D unresolved. The clonotype originates from a female donor in good health, enrolled as a control in a pregnancy study. The DNA of the CDR3 is TGTGCCAGCAGCTTAAACTCCGGAAACACCATATATTTT. Protein product: CASSLNSGNTIYF.